Listed here is a single T cell receptor beta chain. The protocol was immunoSEQ multiplex PCR, while the TCRdb copy is restricted to in-frame clones and leaves out a portion. This sample carries a few hundred thousand clones, about 86% of them seen once, and the ten largest clones take roughly 9.4%. This sample is drawn from a study of blood T cell repertoires in COVID-19. Study overall: Italy, Spain and the United States were the sources of the convalescent and acute COVID-19 samples. PBMCs, B-cell-depleted T cells, or T cells were the source of the cDNA or gDNA that made up the material.

The study assigned cohorts using participant-reported clinical history. Symptom resolution, clearance, or two negative PCRs marked the recovered donors of Cohort 3. V lost 3 bases and J lost 4; bases outside the gene matches: 9. The CDR3 sequence is 15 residues long. Germline lookup yields CDR1 GTSNPN and CDR2 SVGIG (reference sequence). The chain recombines TRBV30 with TRBJ2-4; 7 nucleotides agree with TRBD2. Sequenced material: PBMCs or T cells enriched from blood (not recorded which). This sequence originates from a woman in her fifties or sixties who had recovered from COVID-19. The CDR3 is CAWRVAGSRKNIQYF. CDR3 sequence (DNA): TGTGCCTGGAGAGTAGCGGGTTCCCGTAAAAACATTCAGTACTTC.